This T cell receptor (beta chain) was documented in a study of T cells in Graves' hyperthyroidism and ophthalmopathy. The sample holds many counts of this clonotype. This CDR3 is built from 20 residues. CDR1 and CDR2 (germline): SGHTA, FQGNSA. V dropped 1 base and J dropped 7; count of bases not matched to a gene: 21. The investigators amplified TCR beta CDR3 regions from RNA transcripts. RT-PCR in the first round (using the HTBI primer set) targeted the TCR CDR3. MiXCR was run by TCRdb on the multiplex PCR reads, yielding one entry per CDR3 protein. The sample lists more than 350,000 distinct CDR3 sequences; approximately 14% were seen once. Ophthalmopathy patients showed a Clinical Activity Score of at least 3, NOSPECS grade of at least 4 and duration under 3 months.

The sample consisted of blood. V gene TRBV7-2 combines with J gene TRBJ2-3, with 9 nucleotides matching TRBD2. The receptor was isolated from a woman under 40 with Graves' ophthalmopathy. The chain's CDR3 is CASSLGRAVGAGGGWHTQYF. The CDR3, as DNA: TGTGCCAGCAGCTTAGGGCGGGCTGTTGGAGCGGGGGGTGGGTGGCATACGCAGTATTTT.